The T cell receptor beta chain described here comes from a study of T-cell memory formation after mild COVID-19. Across the whole study: TCR clusters were mostly donor specific. Study-wide results and caveats: Contracting CD4+ clones sat mainly in CM and EM; CD8+ in EMRA. Clones that got smaller from day 15 to 85 had even CD4/CD8, while clones growing later tipped toward CD4+.

In germline, CDR1 is LGHDT, CDR2 YNNKEL (reference sequence). J was trimmed by 2 bases and V by 4 bases; bases with no gene match: 6. The CDR3 consists of 16 residues. 5'RACE with constant-segment primers yielded barcoded, UMI-tagged TCR alpha and TCR beta cDNA libraries. MiXCR was run by TCRdb on the 5' RACE reads, yielding one entry per CDR3 protein. Seen here are more than 300,000 distinct CDR3 sequences, about 20% observed once, and the top ten hold 21%. Worth noting for this clonotype: Its target is not known.

V usage is TRBV3-1 and J usage is TRBJ2-7; 12 nucleotides agree with TRBD2. This receptor was obtained from a man between 18 and 29 years old who had mild COVID-19 (a few samples of this study predate the infection). Cell type and time point are not known. Material: PBMCs or a T cell subset sorted from them (not recorded which). This CDR3 reads CASSPALAGGTYEQYF. CDR3 sequence (DNA): TGTGCCAGCAGCCCAGCCCTAGCGGGGGGGACCTACGAGCAGTACTTC.